The 31 T cell receptor beta chains in this list originate from one sample, sequenced in a study of T-cell memory formation after mild COVID-19. Each CDR3 protein gets one entry after TCRdb re-called the 5' RACE reads with MiXCR. This table has 300,000 to 400,000 distinct CDR3 sequences, roughly an eighth appearing once. The sample comprised PBMCs or a T cell subset sorted from them (not recorded which). All receptors come from a man younger than 35 who had mild COVID-19 (a few samples of this study predate the infection). Cell type and time point are not known.

The V gene is TRBV5-6, the J gene TRBJ2-3; D is unresolved. Between the trimmed V and J ends, which lost 4 bases and 5 bases, there was a span of 8 bases. The CDR3 totals 12 residues. Looked up from germline, CDR1 is SGHDT and CDR2 is YYEEEE. The CDR3 region has the DNA TGTGCCAGCAGCCCCTGGAGAGATACGCAGTATTTT. Its translation is CASSPWRDTQYF.

V is TRBV19 and J is TRBJ1-1; D remains unclear. The V gene lost 5 bases and the J gene lost 0 bases, with 7 bases spanning the gap. Germline loops: CDR1 LNHDA, CDR2 SQIVND (reference sequence). This CDR3 comprises 13 residues. CDR3 protein: CASSPLLNTEAFF. CDR3 nucleotides: TGTGCCAGTAGTCCCCTGTTGAACACTGAAGCTTTCTTT. The entire variable domain, with the rest obtained from reference TRBV19 and TRBJ1-1, is as follows: DGGITQSPKYLFRKEGQNVTLSCEQNLNHDAMYWYRQDPGQGLRLIYYSQIVNDFQKGDIAEGYSVSREKKESFPLTVTSAQKNPTAFYLCASSPLLNTEAFFGQGTRLTVV.

This sequence joins TRBV2 and TRBJ2-5, with TRBD1 as a possible D gene (5 bases). Germline assignment: CDR1 SNHLY and CDR2 FYNNEI. The CDR3 length is 15 residues. V was clipped by 5 bases and J by 4 bases, with 17 bases between them. CDR3 residues: CASSINTDNVETQYF. The CDR3 coding sequence is TGTGCCAGCAGTATTAATACGGACAACGTAGAGACCCAGTACTTC.

This chain links TRBV5-6 with TRBJ1-1; D unclear. The CDR3 sequence is 16 residues long. The V gene lost 0 bases and the J gene lost 2 bases, with 14 bases spanning the gap. Germline V gene lookup returns CDR1 SGHDT and CDR2 YYEEEE. CDR3 nucleotides: TGTGCCAGCAGCTTGGAAGGACCCCCGCGTAACACTGAAGCTTTCTTT. Amino acid sequence: CASSLEGPPRNTEAFF.

This rearrangement joins TRBV4-1 to TRBJ1-4, with no clear D. This CDR3 is built from 17 residues. Germline CDR1 and CDR2: MGHRA and YSYEKL. V dropped 3 bases and J dropped 6 bases, with 20 bases sitting between them. The CDR3 DNA sequence: TGCGCCAGCAGCCAGTACCCAAAGGAACGGCCGGATGAAAAACTGTTTTTT. Its translation: CASSQYPKERPDEKLFF.

This clonotype came up a few times. This chain uses TRBV6-5 with TRBJ2-1; 9 nucleotides line up with TRBD2. Trimming took 0 bases from V and 8 from J; bases not matched to a gene: 11. CDR3 length equals 17 residues. CDR1 and CDR2 from the germline V gene are MNHEY and SVGAGI. CDR3 sequence reads: CASSYSQRLAVFDEQFF. The CDR3 nucleotides are TGTGCCAGCAGTTACTCTCAGCGACTAGCGGTCTTCGATGAGCAGTTCTTC.

This clonotype was seen a handful of times. V is TRBV20-1 and J is TRBJ2-3, with 9 bases fitting TRBD1. The J segment lost 2 bases and the V segment lost 6 bases, leaving 12 bases of the junction unmatched. This CDR3 contains 16 residues. CDR1 and CDR2 (germline): DFQATT, SNEGSKA (reference sequence). The CDR3 is CSARKQGAGPTDTQYF. CDR3 DNA: TGCAGTGCGAGGAAACAGGGGGCAGGGCCCACAGATACGCAGTATTTT.

This clonotype was observed many times. The chain uses TRBV27 and TRBJ2-3; no reliable D call. CDR1 is MNHEY and CDR2 is SMNVEV in the germline V gene (reference sequence). The length of the CDR3 is 14 residues. CDR3 DNA: TGTCAGTCGGGTCGATTTGGATTAACAGATACGCAGTATTTT. This codes for CQSGRFGLTDTQYF.

This clonotype has at least ten counts. The J gene is TRBJ2-7, the V gene TRBV12-3 or TRBV12-4; no reliable D call. The germline V and J ends were trimmed by 6 bases and 3 bases, with 15 bases remaining between them. This CDR3 is built from 14 residues. CDR3 nucleotides: TGTGCCAGCAGCCTGTGGCGGCTGCACTACGAGCAGTACTTC. It encodes CASSLWRLHYEQYF.

This clonotype came up a few times. This chain uses TRBV3-1 with TRBJ1-1; tentative D call: TRBD1 (6 bases). V shed 3 bases and J shed 4 bases, with 12 bases lying between them. The germline CDR1 and CDR2 sequences are LGHDT and YNNKEL (reference sequence). This CDR3 contains 14 residues. CDR3 loop: CASSHSGEGTEAFF. As DNA, the CDR3 is TGTGCCAGCAGCCACTCAGGGGAGGGCACTGAAGCTTTCTTT.

This clonotype was recorded at least ten times. V gene TRBV5-1 combines with J gene TRBJ1-4; the D gene is possibly TRBD1 (6 bases). This CDR3 is 17 amino acids long. The germline CDR1 and CDR2 sequences are SGHRS and YFSETQ. Trimming removed 0 bases from V and 3 bases from J, with 15 bases in between. CDR3 DNA sequence: TGCGCCAGCAGCTTGGACTCAGGGGTCAGCGCTAATGAAAAACTGTTTTTT. This gives the protein CASSLDSGVSANEKLFF.

This clonotype occurred once. V and J are TRBV27 and TRBJ1-6; tentative D call: TRBD1 (5 bases). The V and J ends lost 2 bases and 9 bases respectively, with 11 bases between them. The CDR3 runs 14 residues. In germline, CDR1 is MNHEY, CDR2 SMNVEV (reference sequence). The CDR3 bases are TGTGCCAGCAGTTTAGGGGGGGTGATTTCACCCCTCCACTTT. This gives the protein CASSLGGVISPLHF.

The chain employs TRBV7-3 and TRBJ2-3; maybe TRBD1 (7 bases). Trimming cost V 2 bases and J 4 bases, with 13 bases left between them. The CDR3 is 15 residues long. Per germline, CDR1 SGHTA and CDR2 FQGTGA. The CDR3 DNA is TGTGCCAGCAGCTTATCCAGGGGGGACGCAGATACGCAGTATTTT. This gives the protein CASSLSRGDADTQYF.

This clonotype occurred many times. The CDR3 sequence: CASSSTGYYEQYV. The DNA for the CDR3 is TGTGCCAGCAGTTCGACAGGTTACTACGAGCAGTACGTC. This sequence joins TRBV12-3 or TRBV12-4 and TRBJ2-7; a weak D match, TRBD1 (6 bases). V shed 4 bases and J shed 3 bases, with 10 bases lying between them. The CDR3 length is 13 residues.

This clonotype was observed a few times. The gene calls are TRBV10-2 and TRBJ2-3; D might be TRBD1 or TRBD2, each matching 6 bases. Looked up from germline, CDR1 is WSHSY and CDR2 is SAAADI. The CDR3 spans 15 residues. The germline V and J ends were trimmed by 7 bases and 0 bases, with 14 bases remaining between them. CDR3 protein: CASIEGGRSTDTQYF. As DNA, the CDR3 is TGCGCCAGCATCGAGGGGGGCCGTAGCACAGATACGCAGTATTTT.

The chain employs TRBV4-1 and TRBJ2-5; D uncertain. Germline V gene lookup returns CDR1 MGHRA and CDR2 YSYEKL. The germline V and J ends were trimmed by 5 bases and 7 bases, with 8 bases remaining between them. The CDR3 sequence is 11 residues long. The CDR3 bases are TGCGCCAGCAGCTCCCTGGGGACCCAGTACTTC. It yields the protein CASSSLGTQYF.

This clonotype was detected many times. J is TRBJ2-3 and V is TRBV7-8, with 9 bases lining up with TRBD2. CDR1 and CDR2 from the germline V gene are SGHVS and FQNEAQ. The ends lost 6 bases at V and 5 bases at J; junction bases unmatched: 9. The CDR3 sequence is 15 residues long. CDR3 protein: CASRLAGKQGDTQYF. DNA of the CDR3: TGTGCCAGCAGACTAGCGGGCAAACAGGGAGATACGCAGTATTTT.

With respect to this clonotype: As the CDR3 is not closed by the conserved phenylalanine or tryptophan, this likely results from a read error. It is unclear where the CDR3 begins or ends on the DNA, so no DNA is shown, and the CDR3 is as TCRdb lists it. CDR3 protein: CASSLTGQGKFL. This chain links TRBV7-2 with TRBJ2-1; no DNA check was done on the table's D call, TRBD1. Germline CDR1 and CDR2: SGHTA and FQGNSA. The CDR3 is made up of 12 amino acids, end residues included.

The V call is TRBV28, the J call TRBJ2-5; 10 bases align to TRBD1. Germline CDR1 is MDHEN and CDR2 is SYDVKM. J lost 1 base, V lost 5 bases, and 10 bases had no gene match. This CDR3 comprises 17 residues. CDR3 amino acids: CASSRSTGGLAQETQYF. The CDR3 DNA sequence: TGTGCCAGCAGTCGGTCGACAGGGGGCCTGGCCCAAGAGACCCAGTACTTC.

This clonotype showed up just a few times. The chain links TRBV15 to TRBJ2-2; tentatively, D is TRBD2 (6 bases). The germline CDR1 and CDR2 sequences are LNHNV and YYDKDF (reference sequence). V dropped 3 bases and J dropped 4 bases, with 12 bases sitting between them. The length of the CDR3 is 15 residues. The CDR3 bases are TGTGCCACCAGCAGGCCGGGGACTGCCACCGGGGAGCTGTTTTTT. It is translated as CATSRPGTATGELFF.

The chain joins TRBV5-4 to TRBJ2-5; D remains ambiguous. There are 15 residues in the CDR3. Germline lookup yields CDR1 SGHNT and CDR2 YYREEE (reference sequence). V lost 9 bases and J 6 bases, leaving 24 bases between the germline ends. CDR3 sequence: CAITPAGSQRKTQYF. The CDR3 DNA follows: TGTGCCATCACTCCTGCCGGGTCTCAACGTAAGACCCAGTACTTC.

This clonotype was observed a handful of times. The V gene is TRBV2, the J gene TRBJ1-2, with a tentative D call TRBD1 (6 bases). The CDR3 is 16 amino acids. Looked up from germline, CDR1 is SNHLY and CDR2 is FYNNEI. V gave up 7 bases and J gave up 4 bases, with 22 bases separating them. The chain's CDR3 is CASNRLTGNSAYGYTF. Here the CDR3 DNA reads TGTGCCAGCAACCGGTTAACAGGGAATAGCGCCTATGGCTACACCTTC.

This chain uses TRBV5-1 with TRBJ2-2, with D uncertain. V lost 0 bases, J lost 6 bases, and 12 bases lay in between. The germline V gene has CDR1 SGHRS and CDR2 YFSETQ. This CDR3 comprises 15 residues. CDR3 protein: CASSLGPTNSGELFF. CDR3 nucleotides: TGCGCCAGCAGCTTGGGGCCCACCAATTCCGGGGAGCTGTTTTTT.

This sequence joins TRBV20-1 and TRBJ2-7; possible D gene TRBD1, 7 bases. V was trimmed by 6 bases and J by 1 base, leaving 13 bases between them. Germline values: CDR1 DFQATT, CDR2 SNEGSKA (reference sequence). The length of the CDR3 is 13 residues. CDR3 sequence: CSAPQGGSYEQYV. As DNA, the CDR3 is TGCAGTGCCCCCCAGGGGGGTTCCTACGAGCAGTACGTC.

This chain uses TRBV10-3 with TRBJ1-2, with a possible D match to TRBD1 (6 bases). The CDR3 covers 14 residues. The germline CDR1 and CDR2 sequences are ENHRY and SYGVKD. V was trimmed by 0 bases and J by 5 bases, leaving 10 bases between them. The CDR3, as DNA: TGTGCCATCAGTGAGTCTGAAACAGGGTATGGCTACACCTTC. As protein: CAISESETGYGYTF.

This clonotype was counted only a few times. The rearrangement links TRBV20-1 to TRBJ2-6; D perhaps matches TRBD1 (5 bases). V was clipped by 3 bases and J by 0 bases, with 6 bases between them. Germline lookup yields CDR1 DFQATT and CDR2 SNEGSKA (reference sequence). The CDR3 totals 14 residues. The CDR3 nucleotides are TGCAGTGCTAGTGACAGCTCTGGGGCCAACGTCCTGACTTTC. It codes for CSASDSSGANVLTF.

J is TRBJ2-5 and V is TRBV10-3; D tentatively reads TRBD1 or TRBD2 (6 bases each). The germline V gene encodes CDR1 ENHRY and CDR2 SYGVKD. V was cut by 0 bases and J by 3 bases, with 17 bases left in between. The CDR3 runs to 17 residues. Here the CDR3 reads CAISESGGRRGKETQYF. In DNA form, the CDR3 reads TGTGCCATCAGTGAGTCCGGCGGTAGGAGGGGGAAAGAGACCCAGTACTTC.

The chain combines TRBV20-1 with TRBJ1-5; weak D call: TRBD1 (5 bases). This CDR3 spans 16 amino acids. The ends were cut back, 7 bases at V and 4 bases at J, with 23 bases in the middle. The germline gives CDR1 DFQATT, CDR2 SNEGSKA (reference sequence). CDR3 region: CSVARPGGLGNQPQHF. DNA for the CDR3: TGCAGTGTTGCGAGACCGGGGGGACTTGGGAATCAGCCCCAGCATTTT.

The chain combines TRBV20-1 with TRBJ2-2; 7 bases fit TRBD2. The J segment lost 3 bases and the V segment lost 3 bases, leaving 4 bases of the junction unmatched. The CDR3 consists of 14 residues. Germline values: CDR1 DFQATT, CDR2 SNEGSKA (reference sequence). CDR3 loop: CSASLGRDTGELFF. The CDR3, as DNA: TGCAGTGCTAGTTTGGGGAGGGACACCGGGGAGCTGTTTTTT.

Many counts were recorded for this clonotype. The genes are TRBV12-3 or TRBV12-4 and TRBJ2-7; 8 nucleotides line up with TRBD1. V dropped 8 bases and J dropped 12; count of bases not matched to a gene: 12. This CDR3 comprises 12 residues. This CDR3 reads CASGWTGMNWYF. CDR3 in DNA: TGTGCCAGCGGGTGGACAGGGATGAATTGGTACTTC.

This clonotype was found a few times. V usage is TRBV7-2 and J usage is TRBJ2-5; D gene ambiguous. The CDR3 is 16 residues long. Trimming took 3 bases from V and 5 from J, leaving 19 bases between them. Germline-derived CDR1 and CDR2 are SGHTA and FQGNSA. Here the CDR3 DNA reads TGTGCCAGCAGCTTCCGGCCGTGGGATCTATGGGAGACCCAGTACTTC. Translated, it gives CASSFRPWDLWETQYF.